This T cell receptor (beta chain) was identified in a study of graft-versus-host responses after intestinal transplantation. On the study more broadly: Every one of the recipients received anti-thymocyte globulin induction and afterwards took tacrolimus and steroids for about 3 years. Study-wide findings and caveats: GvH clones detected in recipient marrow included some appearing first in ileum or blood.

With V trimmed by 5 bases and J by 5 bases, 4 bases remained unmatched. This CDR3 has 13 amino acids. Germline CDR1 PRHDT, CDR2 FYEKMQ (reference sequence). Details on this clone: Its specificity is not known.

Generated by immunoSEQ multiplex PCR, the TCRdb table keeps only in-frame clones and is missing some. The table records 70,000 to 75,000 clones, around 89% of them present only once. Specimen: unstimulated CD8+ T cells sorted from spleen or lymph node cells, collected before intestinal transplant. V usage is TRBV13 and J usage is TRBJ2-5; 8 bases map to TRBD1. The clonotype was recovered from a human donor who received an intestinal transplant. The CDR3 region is CASSSRGRETQYF. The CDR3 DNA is TGTGCCAGCAGCAGCAGGGGGCGGGAGACCCAGTACTTC.